Below, 24 T cell receptor beta chains from the same sample are listed, as sequenced in a study of CD8 T cells in ankylosing spondylitis. TCRdb re-derived calls from the 5' RACE reads in MiXCR, one entry per CDR3 protein. The table lists roughly 130,000 distinct CDR3 sequences, 7.5% to 9.5% of them singletons. Sequenced material: synovial fluid, either unsorted or a sorted T cell fraction (not recorded which). These TCRs come from a male donor with ankylosing spondylitis.

In this sample, this clonotype turned up a few times. The V gene is TRBV20-1, the J gene TRBJ2-5; the D is unclear. CDR1 DFQATT and CDR2 SNEGSKA come from the germline V gene (reference sequence). V was pared by 0 bases and J by 4 bases, with 15 bases between. CDR3 length: 15 residues. CDR3 sequence: CSARDQTKGPETQYF. DNA of the CDR3: TGCAGTGCTAGAGACCAGACAAAGGGCCCAGAGACCCAGTACTTC.

The chain employs TRBV29-1 and TRBJ2-2, with no clear D. In germline, CDR1 is SQVTM, CDR2 ANQGSEA. The CDR3 has 13 residues. V was clipped by 4 bases and J by 5 bases, with 11 bases between them. The CDR3: CSVGQATTGELFF. CDR3 in DNA: TGCAGCGTTGGACAAGCCACAACCGGGGAGCTGTTTTTT.

This clonotype was counted ten times or more. The chain has TRBV10-1 and TRBJ2-5, with D perhaps TRBD2 (5 bases). With 1 base removed from V and 10 bases from J, the gap between germline ends came to 13 bases. The CDR3 has 13 amino acids. Germline V gives CDR1 WNHNN, CDR2 SYGVQD (reference sequence). The DNA for the CDR3 is TGCGCCAGCAGTGAGTGGGAGAGCCGGGGCCAGTACTTC. It translates to CASSEWESRGQYF.

The chain uses TRBV20-1 and TRBJ2-7, with D maybe TRBD2 (5 bases). This CDR3 region has 13 residues. V lost 3 bases and J lost 7, with 16 bases in between. Germline CDR1 is DFQATT and CDR2 is SNEGSKA (reference sequence). The CDR3 spells CSARPGGFREQYF. The CDR3 nucleotides are TGCAGTGCTAGGCCAGGAGGATTCAGGGAGCAGTACTTC.

The rearrangement joins TRBV5-4 to TRBJ1-2, with a weak D call TRBD1 (6 bases). The CDR3 spans 20 residues. Deletions cut 0 bases from V and 3 bases from J, with 27 bases between. Germline V gives CDR1 SGHNT, CDR2 YYREEE (reference sequence). The CDR3 DNA reads as TGTGCCAGCAGCTTGGCTACCGTGGGGGCTACCGCGCTATTATACTATGGCTACACCTTC. Translation: CASSLATVGATALLYYGYTF.

The chain combines TRBV5-1 with TRBJ2-2; D is unresolved. This CDR3 comprises 16 residues. In germline, CDR1 is SGHRS, CDR2 YFSETQ. Trimming pared 0 bases from V and 6 bases from J, leaving 15 bases between. The CDR3 DNA reads as TGCGCCAGCAGCTTGGAAAGGATGGGCAGTTCCGGGGAGCTGTTTTTT. Translated, it gives CASSLERMGSSGELFF.

This chain uses TRBV5-6 with TRBJ2-7; D uncertain. The germline V gene encodes CDR1 SGHDT and CDR2 YYEEEE. The V end lost 4 bases, the J end lost 2 bases, and 10 bases lay between the germline ends. The CDR3 is made up of 13 amino acids. CDR3 in amino acids: CASSPRLPYEQYF. The CDR3 region has the DNA TGTGCCAGCAGCCCCCGGCTCCCCTACGAGCAGTACTTC.

This clonotype was picked up many times. The V gene is TRBV7-3, the J gene TRBJ2-2; possible D gene TRBD2, 6 bases. The CDR3 length is 14 residues. The germline V gene encodes CDR1 SGHTA and CDR2 FQGTGA. V was trimmed by 3 bases and J by 5 bases, leaving 10 bases between them. CDR3 nucleotide sequence: TGTGCCAGCAGCTTGGGACTTACAACCGGGGAGCTGTTTTTT. Amino acid sequence: CASSLGLTTGELFF. The full variable domain, in which reference TRBV7-3 and TRBJ2-2 provide the parts outside the CDR3, is GAGVSQTPSNKVTEKGKYVELRCDPISGHTALYWYRQSLGQGPEFLIYFQGTGAADDSGLPNDRFFAVRPEGSVSTLKIQRTERGDSAVYLCASSLGLTTGELFFGEGSRLTVL.

This clonotype was picked up many times. V usage is TRBV4-3 and J usage is TRBJ2-3; TRBD2 agrees at 8 bases. V shed 8 bases and J 9 bases; nucleotides not matched to a gene: 10. CDR1 and CDR2 from the germline V gene are LGHNA and YSLEER. The CDR3 covers 13 residues. CDR3 nucleotide sequence: TGCGCCAGCGCGATGGAGCGGGGGATGACGCAGTATTTT. As protein: CASAMERGMTQYF.

V is TRBV5-6 and J is TRBJ2-7; possibly TRBD2 for D (7 bases). The CDR3 is 15 residues long. Looked up from germline, CDR1 is SGHDT and CDR2 is YYEEEE. V was trimmed by 0 bases and J by 7 bases, leaving 17 bases between them. In DNA form, the CDR3 reads TGTGCCAGCAGCTTGGCGAGAGGCGGGGGCAAAGAGCAGTACTTC. It translates to CASSLARGGGKEQYF.

The table lists this clonotype with many counts. The V gene is TRBV5-1, the J gene TRBJ2-1; TRBD1 matches 8 bases. The length of the CDR3 is 16 residues. The germline V gene has CDR1 SGHRS and CDR2 YFSETQ. The J segment lost 4 bases and the V segment lost 1 base, leaving 7 bases of the junction unmatched. CDR3 nucleotide sequence: TGCGCCAGCAGCTTGTGGGGGACAGGAGCTTACAATGAGCAGTTCTTC. Its translation: CASSLWGTGAYNEQFF.

This clonotype appeared many times. The chain employs TRBV3-1 and TRBJ2-3, with 10 bases aligning to TRBD2. V lost 5 bases to trimming and J lost 5 bases; unmatched junction nucleotides: 10. The CDR3 covers 16 residues. The V gene's germline CDR1 is LGHDT and CDR2 YNNKEL (reference sequence). CDR3 coding DNA: TGTGCCAGCAGCAGAAGCGGGAGGGCCGGTGGAGATACGCAGTATTTT. It encodes CASSRSGRAGGDTQYF.

The chain recombines TRBV7-9 with TRBJ1-4; TRBD1 aligns across 7 bases. Trimming took 5 bases from V and 2 from J; bases not matched to a gene: 2. This CDR3 is built from 14 residues. Germline CDR1 is SEHNR and CDR2 is FQNEAQ (reference sequence). CDR3 DNA sequence: TGTGCCAGCAGCCCGGGACAGACTAATGAAAAACTGTTTTTT. It yields the protein CASSPGQTNEKLFF. The full variable domain, rest sourced from reference TRBV7-9 and TRBJ1-4, is DTGVSQNPRHKITKRGQNVTFRCDPISEHNRLYWYRQTLGQGPEFLTYFQNEAQLEKSRLLSDRFSAERPKGSFSTLEIQRTEQGDSAMYLCASSPGQTNEKLFFGSGTQLSVL.

The rearrangement uses TRBV5-1 and TRBJ2-7; 7 bases map to TRBD1. The CDR3 sequence is 17 residues long. Germline CDR1 reads SGHRS; CDR2 reads YFSETQ. The ends lost 4 bases at V and 7 bases at J; junction bases unmatched: 20. The CDR3 region is CASSIPRDSGPLEEQYF. The DNA for the CDR3 is TGCGCCAGCAGCATACCCCGGGACAGCGGACCTCTGGAAGAGCAGTACTTC.

This clonotype was seen repeatedly, ten times or more. The chain employs TRBV7-2 and TRBJ2-2; possible D gene TRBD1, 6 bases. The CDR3 has 12 amino acids. Trimming stripped 5 bases from V and 8 bases from J, with 9 bases between. Per germline, CDR1 SGHTA and CDR2 FQGNSA. In nucleotides, the CDR3 is TGTGCCAGCAGCGTCACAGGGGGGGAGCTGTTTTTT. This sequence encodes CASSVTGGELFF.

In its sample, this clonotype was seen a few times. The chain links TRBV28 to TRBJ2-1; D uncertain. CDR3 size: 16 residues. V lost 2 bases to trimming and J lost 3 bases, with 14 bases between them. Per germline, CDR1 MDHEN and CDR2 SYDVKM. The CDR3 loop is CASSLVSQIFYNEQFF. The CDR3, as DNA: TGTGCCAGCAGTTTAGTATCACAGATTTTCTACAATGAGCAGTTCTTC. Supplemented by reference TRBV28 and TRBJ2-1, the full variable domain reads DVKVTQSSRYLVKRTGEKVFLECVQDMDHENMFWYRQDPGLGLRLIYFSYDVKMKEKGDIPEGYSVSREKKERFSLILESASTNQTSMYLCASSLVSQIFYNEQFFGPGTRLTVL.

The chain recombines TRBV6-5 with TRBJ1-3; D is ambiguous. The germline gives CDR1 MNHEY, CDR2 SVGAGI. CDR3 length: 16 amino acids. Trimming stripped 2 bases from V and 0 bases from J, with 11 bases between. CDR3 in DNA: TGTGCCAGCAGTTACGCCAGCGTCCGCTCTGGAAACACCATATATTTT. Translating gives CASSYASVRSGNTIYF.

This clonotype was counted a few times. V gene TRBV6-1 combines with J gene TRBJ1-1; tentatively, D is TRBD1 (5 bases). Germline V CDR1 and CDR2: MNHNS, SASEGT. CDR3 length: 12 residues. Trimming took 4 bases from V and 11 from J, leaving 14 bases between them. The CDR3 sequence: CASSGGLSRAFF. CDR3 nucleotide sequence: TGTGCCAGCAGTGGGGGACTGAGTCGGGCTTTCTTT.

This clonotype came up a few times. The chain employs TRBV13 and TRBJ2-7, with a tentative D call TRBD2 (6 bases). V was trimmed by 5 bases and J by 0 bases, leaving 20 bases between them. Germline V gene lookup returns CDR1 PRHDT and CDR2 FYEKMQ (reference sequence). This CDR3 comprises 17 residues. CDR3 protein: CASSKRYRRDGSYEQYF. CDR3 nucleotides: TGTGCCAGCAGCAAAAGGTATCGGCGGGATGGCTCCTACGAGCAGTACTTC.

V and J are TRBV5-1 and TRBJ2-5; 7 nucleotides agree with TRBD1. V lost 4 bases, J lost 5 bases, and 5 bases stayed unmatched. CDR1 and CDR2 from the germline V gene are SGHRS and YFSETQ. The length of the CDR3 is 13 residues. The CDR3 DNA sequence: TGCGCCAGCAGCCGAGGGGGCCTTGAGACCCAGTACTTC. It encodes CASSRGGLETQYF.

The chain has TRBV29-1 and TRBJ2-1, with a weak D call TRBD1 (6 bases). CDR1 and CDR2 from the germline V gene are SQVTM and ANQGSEA. The V gene lost 7 bases and the J gene lost 3 bases, with 16 bases spanning the gap. The CDR3 runs 14 residues. As DNA, the CDR3 is TGCAGCGCGCGGAACCGGGACATCTACAATGAGCAGTTCTTC. It encodes CSARNRDIYNEQFF.

The CDR3 DNA is TGTGCCAGCAGTTTTCGTGGTGGTAACACTGAAGCTTTCTTT. Its protein product is CASSFRGGNTEAFF. The chain combines TRBV12-3 or TRBV12-4 with TRBJ1-1, with unresolved D. The V end lost 3 bases, the J end lost 2 bases, and 10 bases lay between the germline ends. This CDR3 region has 14 residues.

This clonotype was recorded many times. The V gene is TRBV7-2, the J gene TRBJ2-7, with D perhaps being TRBD1 or TRBD2 (5 bases each). The ends were cut back, 5 bases at V and 0 bases at J, with 14 bases in the middle. The CDR3 spans 15 residues. Germline lookup yields CDR1 SGHTA and CDR2 FQGNSA. This CDR3 reads CASSLTGTSSYEQYF. For the CDR3, the DNA is TGTGCCAGCAGCCTAACGGGGACGAGCTCCTACGAGCAGTACTTC.

This clonotype was recorded at least ten times. This chain links TRBV4-2 with TRBJ2-4; D may match TRBD1 or TRBD2 (5 bases each). V lost 4 bases and J lost 1, with 20 bases in between. CDR1 and CDR2 from the germline V gene are LGHNA and YNFKEQ. The length of the CDR3 is 18 residues. CDR3 DNA: TGTGCCAGCAGCCCCCTGGCGGGTGGGGCACCCGCCAAAAACATTCAGTACTTC. It codes for CASSPLAGGAPAKNIQYF.